These 28 T cell receptor beta chains were all obtained from the same sample, sequenced in a study of blood T cell repertoires in COVID-19. Assay used: immunoSEQ multiplex PCR; TCRdb lists only in-frame clones, some missing. In the table there are 200,000 to 250,000 clones, roughly 87% of which are singletons. Input material: PBMCs or T cells enriched from blood (not recorded which). The receptors were sampled from a man aged 30 to 45 who had recovered from COVID-19.

CDR3 in amino acids: CASSFGLAGEEEQYF. The CDR3 coding sequence is TGCGCCAGCAGTTTCGGACTAGCGGGAGAGGAGGAGCAGTACTTC. The V and J genes are TRBV5-1 and TRBJ2-7, with 13 bases identical to TRBD2. Germline V lookup: CDR1 SGHRS, CDR2 YFSETQ. The CDR3 has 15 residues. V lost 5 bases and J lost 7; bases outside the gene matches: 9.

The rearrangement links TRBV5-6 to TRBJ2-6, with D possibly TRBD2 on 6 matching bases. Germline loops: CDR1 SGHDT, CDR2 YYEEEE. The V and J ends lost 3 bases and 1 base respectively, with 8 bases between them. There are 15 residues in the CDR3. CDR3 sequence: CASSSEGSGANVLTF. The CDR3 coding sequence is TGTGCCAGCAGCTCGGAGGGATCTGGGGCCAACGTCCTGACTTTC.

The genes are TRBV7-8 and TRBJ2-3; perhaps TRBD1 as D (5 bases). Per the germline V gene, CDR1 is SGHVS and CDR2 is FQNEAQ. V was trimmed by 1 base and J by 0 bases, leaving 14 bases between them. The CDR3 contains 17 residues. The CDR3 protein is CASSLEFSGHSTDTQYF. The CDR3 DNA sequence: TGTGCCAGCAGCTTAGAATTTTCAGGACATAGCACAGATACGCAGTATTTT. The whole variable domain, remainder taken from reference TRBV7-8 and TRBJ2-3, is GAGVSQSPRYKVAKRGQDVALRCDPISGHVSLFWYQQALGQGPEFLTYFQNEAQLDKSGLPSDRFFAERPEGSVSTLKIQRTQQEDSAVYLCASSLEFSGHSTDTQYFGPGTRLTVL.

V and J are TRBV7-9 and TRBJ2-6, with D perhaps TRBD1 (5 bases). Per germline, CDR1 SEHNR and CDR2 FQNEAQ (reference sequence). V lost 5 bases, J lost 4 bases, and 18 bases lay in between. This CDR3 is built from 17 residues. The CDR3 loop is CASSPDTRPSGANVLTF. CDR3 nucleotides: TGTGCCAGCAGCCCGGACACTCGTCCCTCGGGGGCCAACGTCCTGACTTTC. The complete variable domain, with remaining parts taken from reference TRBV7-9 and TRBJ2-6, reads DTGVSQNPRHKITKRGQNVTFRCDPISEHNRLYWYRQTLGQGPEFLTYFQNEAQLEKSRLLSDRFSAERPKGSFSTLEIQRTEQGDSAMYLCASSPDTRPSGANVLTFGAGSRLTVL.

This clone was counted only a few times. The rearrangement joins TRBV11-2 to TRBJ2-7; D is undetermined. V was cut by 4 bases and J by 3 bases, with 19 bases left in between. The CDR3 is 16 residues long. Germline V gene data show CDR1 as SGHAT and CDR2 as FQNNGV. As DNA, the CDR3 is TGTGCCAGCAGCTCCCTATTATCCCCGGTGTACTACGAGCAGTACTTC. Translated: CASSSLLSPVYYEQYF.

The chain uses TRBV7-9 and TRBJ2-3, with D tentatively TRBD2 (5 bases). CDR1 SEHNR and CDR2 FQNEAQ come from the germline V gene (reference sequence). There are 17 residues in the CDR3. Trimming took off 0 bases at V and 2 bases at J, with 15 bases between the two ends. The CDR3 loop is CASSLAHVSEYTDTQYF. CDR3 nucleotides: TGTGCCAGCAGCTTAGCGCATGTTAGCGAGTACACAGATACGCAGTATTTT. The variable domain in full, completed from reference TRBV7-9 and TRBJ2-3, reads DTGVSQNPRHKITKRGQNVTFRCDPISEHNRLYWYRQTLGQGPEFLTYFQNEAQLEKSRLLSDRFSAERPKGSFSTLEIQRTEQGDSAMYLCASSLAHVSEYTDTQYFGPGTRLTVL.

The chain has TRBV19 and TRBJ2-7, with D perhaps TRBD1 (6 bases). V was pared by 1 base and J by 7 bases, with 11 bases between. The CDR3 extends over 13 amino acids. Germline V lookup: CDR1 LNHDA, CDR2 SQIVND (reference sequence). The CDR3 spells CASSIVQGAEQYF. The CDR3 DNA reads as TGTGCCAGTAGTATAGTACAGGGAGCGGAGCAGTACTTC.

The chain carries TRBV30 and TRBJ2-1; D possibly corresponds to TRBD1 (6 bases). There are 12 residues in the CDR3. Per the germline V gene, CDR1 is GTSNPN and CDR2 is SVGIG (reference sequence). Trimming took off 3 bases at V and 13 bases at J, with 16 bases between the two ends. CDR3 sequence reads: CAWRDPGQLQFF. Written as DNA, the CDR3 is TGTGCCTGGAGGGACCCAGGACAGCTACAGTTCTTC.

The chain joins TRBV5-4 to TRBJ2-1, with 8 bases that match TRBD1. The CDR3 is made up of 12 amino acids. CDR1 is SGHNT and CDR2 is YYREEE in the germline V gene (reference sequence). V shed 4 bases, J shed 9 bases, and the junction held 3 bases outside the gene matches. The CDR3 reads CASSPGGGEQFF. For the CDR3, the DNA is TGTGCCAGCAGCCCAGGGGGCGGTGAGCAGTTCTTC. The full variable domain, rest sourced from reference TRBV5-4 and TRBJ2-1, is ETGVTQSPTHLIKTRGQQVTLRCSSQSGHNTVSWYQQALGQGPQFIFQYYREEENGRGNFPPRFSGLQFPNYSSELNVNALELDDSALYLCASSPGGGEQFFGPGTRLTVL.

This sequence joins TRBV24-1 and TRBJ2-1; D gene ambiguous. The CDR3 has 11 amino acids. Per the germline V gene, CDR1 is KGHDR and CDR2 is SFDVKD. V was pared by 7 bases and J by 5 bases, with 5 bases between. In DNA form, the CDR3 reads TGTGCCACCAGCTTAAACAATGAGCAGTTCTTC. This codes for CATSLNNEQFF.

The rearrangement joins TRBV19 to TRBJ2-3; D is unresolved. This CDR3 is built from 15 residues. CDR1 LNHDA and CDR2 SQIVND come from the germline V gene (reference sequence). Trimming cost V 1 base and J 0 bases, with 8 bases left between them. CDR3 sequence (DNA): TGTGCCAGTAGTATAGCCCCAGTAAGCACAGATACGCAGTATTTT. This gives the protein CASSIAPVSTDTQYF.

This clone was observed once. The rearrangement joins TRBV28 to TRBJ1-5, with TRBD1 identical over 11 bases. CDR3 length equals 20 residues. Germline-derived CDR1 and CDR2 are MDHEN and SYDVKM. Unmatched junction bases numbered 13, after V lost 2 bases and J lost 1 base. For the CDR3, the DNA is TGTGCCAGCAGTTTACCGAACCCCGGGACAGGGGGTTGGAGCAATCAGCCCCAGCATTTT. Translation gives CASSLPNPGTGGWSNQPQHF.

The rearrangement joins TRBV5-4 to TRBJ1-3; possibly TRBD1 for D (6 bases). Germline CDR1 reads SGHNT; CDR2 reads YYREEE (reference sequence). This CDR3 region has 18 residues. Trimming left V 4 bases short and J 0 bases short, with 20 bases between. CDR3 in DNA: TGTGCCAGCAGCGATCCTGTCTCCGGGACAAGCTCTGGAAACACCATATATTTT. It encodes CASSDPVSGTSSGNTIYF.

The rearrangement joins TRBV2 to TRBJ1-1, with a tentative D call TRBD1 (5 bases). V was clipped by 6 bases and J by 1 base, with 9 bases between them. There are 13 residues in the CDR3. Germline V CDR1 and CDR2: SNHLY, FYNNEI. The CDR3 protein is CASRIGQNTEAFF. The DNA for the CDR3 is TGTGCCAGCAGAATCGGACAGAACACTGAAGCTTTCTTT.

The rearrangement links TRBV29-1 to TRBJ2-7, with a tentative D call TRBD2 (5 bases). The V and J ends lost 8 bases and 0 bases respectively, with 11 bases between them. The germline CDR1 and CDR2 sequences are SQVTM and ANQGSEA. This CDR3 contains 12 residues. For the CDR3, the DNA is TGCAGCTATGCCGGGGACTCCTACGAGCAGTACTTC. Protein: CSYAGDSYEQYF.

V gene TRBV18 combines with J gene TRBJ2-7; D uncertain. CDR3 size: 15 residues. The germline V gene encodes CDR1 KGHSH and CDR2 LQKENI. The ends were cut back, 5 bases at V and 9 bases at J, with 23 bases in the middle. The CDR3 bases are TGTGCCAGCTCATCCTTTGACACACAAATTAGTGGGCAGTACTTC. Protein product: CASSSFDTQISGQYF.

This clone has just a few counts. The chain couples TRBV6-5 to TRBJ2-7, with 8 bases identical to TRBD1. CDR1 is MNHEY and CDR2 is SVGAGI in the germline V gene. This CDR3 contains 14 residues. The V gene end was trimmed by 8 bases and the J gene end by 1 base; junction bases not matched to a gene: 7. The chain's CDR3 is CASLPGTGSYEQYF. The CDR3 nucleotides are TGTGCCAGCTTGCCCGGGACAGGATCCTACGAGCAGTACTTC.

V gene TRBV10-2 combines with J gene TRBJ1-3; 7 nucleotides agree with TRBD1. Germline V gene data show CDR1 as WSHSY and CDR2 as SAAADI. The CDR3 contains 15 residues. Trimming at V came to 6 bases and at J to 0 bases, leaving 5 bases not matched to a gene. The CDR3 spells CASSQGQFSGNTIYF. The CDR3 bases are TGCGCCAGCAGCCAGGGACAGTTCTCTGGAAACACCATATATTTT.

The chain employs TRBV18 and TRBJ2-7, with D possibly matching TRBD2 (6 bases). Germline CDR1 reads KGHSH; CDR2 reads LQKENI. This CDR3 contains 13 residues. Trimming removed 5 bases from V and 4 bases from J, with 12 bases in between. CDR3 residues: CASSTGELYEQYF. In DNA form, the CDR3 reads TGTGCCAGCTCAACGGGGGAACTATACGAGCAGTACTTC.

The V call is TRBV4-3, the J call TRBJ1-2; weak D call: TRBD1 (6 bases). The CDR3 consists of 14 residues. Germline CDR1 LGHNA, CDR2 YSLEER. V lost 0 bases to trimming and J lost 4 bases, with 9 bases between them. This CDR3 reads CASSQDLQGYGYTF. The CDR3 coding sequence is TGCGCCAGCAGCCAAGACCTACAGGGCTATGGCTACACCTTC.

CDR3 bases: TGCGCCAGCAGCTTGGGACAGGGCAGCCAGCCCCAGCATTTT. It translates to CASSLGQGSQPQHF. This sequence joins TRBV5-1 and TRBJ1-5, with 7 bases fitting TRBD1. Trimming removed 0 bases from V and 7 bases from J; junction bases left unmatched: 4. Germline assignment: CDR1 SGHRS and CDR2 YFSETQ. The CDR3 is made up of 14 amino acids.

The V call is TRBV4-2, the J call TRBJ1-2, with TRBD1 matching 7 bases. The CDR3 is made up of 18 amino acids. With 0 bases clipped from V and 2 bases from J, the junction kept 12 bases outside the gene matches. Per the germline V gene, CDR1 is LGHNA and CDR2 is YNFKEQ. This CDR3 is CASSQENLGTEKNYGYTF. Written as DNA, the CDR3 is TGTGCCAGCAGCCAAGAGAATTTGGGGACAGAGAAAAACTATGGCTACACCTTC.

The chain recombines TRBV18 with TRBJ2-7, with 8 bases aligning to TRBD1. CDR3 length: 14 amino acids. Germline CDR1 reads KGHSH; CDR2 reads LQKENI. The J segment lost 5 bases and the V segment lost 5 bases, leaving 8 bases of the junction unmatched. In DNA form, the CDR3 reads TGTGCCAGCTCATCAACAGGGGGTATAAACGAGCAGTACTTC. It encodes CASSSTGGINEQYF.

A single count supports this clone. The chain uses TRBV30 and TRBJ2-1; 14 nucleotides align to TRBD2. Trimming cost V 3 bases and J 7 bases; bases outside gene matches: 8. The CDR3 spans 16 residues. CDR1 and CDR2 (germline): GTSNPN, SVGIG (reference sequence). CDR3 protein: CAWRPGLAGAWNEQFF. CDR3 coding DNA: TGTGCCTGGAGGCCGGGACTAGCGGGGGCCTGGAATGAGCAGTTCTTC.

The chain uses TRBV30 and TRBJ2-7; 9 bases map to TRBD1. The CDR3 totals 14 residues. Germline V lookup: CDR1 GTSNPN, CDR2 SVGIG (reference sequence). The V gene end was trimmed by 6 bases and the J gene end by 5 bases; junction bases not matched to a gene: 11. The CDR3 reads CACPHPGQGDEQYF. DNA of the CDR3: TGTGCCTGCCCCCACCCGGGACAGGGCGACGAGCAGTACTTC.

There are a few counts of this clone. The chain recombines TRBV29-1 with TRBJ2-2; tentative D call: TRBD1 (6 bases). The V end lost 7 bases, the J end lost 4 bases, and 16 bases lay between the germline ends. Germline CDR1 and CDR2: SQVTM and ANQGSEA. The CDR3 runs 14 residues. The CDR3: CSALQGLTTGELFF. In nucleotides, the CDR3 is TGCAGCGCCTTACAGGGCCTTACCACCGGGGAGCTGTTTTTT.

This clone was found once. The chain has TRBV7-8 and TRBJ2-2, with 7 bases that match TRBD1. Losses at the gene ends were 8 bases for V and 0 bases for J; bases not matched to a gene: 3. CDR3 length equals 14 residues. Germline CDR1 reads SGHVS; CDR2 reads FQNEAQ. As DNA, the CDR3 is TGTGCCAGCCGGACAGGTTCGAACACCGGGGAGCTGTTTTTT. Protein: CASRTGSNTGELFF.

The chain is built from TRBV7-2 and TRBJ2-1; TRBD1 might be the D (6 bases). The CDR3 has 13 residues. From germline, CDR1 is SGHTA and CDR2 FQGNSA. Trimming took off 5 bases at V and 8 bases at J, with 13 bases between the two ends. The CDR3 DNA is TGTGCCAGCAGCACCGAACAGGGTTATGAGCAGTTCTTC. It specifies CASSTEQGYEQFF. Complete variable domain (other parts from reference TRBV7-2 and TRBJ2-1): GAGVSQSPSNKVTEKGKDVELRCDPISGHTALYWYRQSLGQGLEFLIYFQGNSAPDKSGLPSDRFSAERTGGSVSTLTIQRTQQEDSAVYLCASSTEQGYEQFFGPGTRLTVL.